This T cell receptor beta chain stems from a study of shared clonotypes between healthy human individuals. Study information: CD4 naive and memory got three plates each, CD8 naive two, CD8 memory one.

On this clone: This same CDR3 is encoded by further DNA sequences in the sample.

Here immunoSEQ multiplex PCR was the method, and the copy in TCRdb shows in-frame clones only, minus some. The repertoire holds some 2 million clones, less than 95% seen once, with approximately 1.2% in the top ten. Terminally differentiated effector memory CD45RA+ cells were excluded from the naive CD8 cells, which were CD45RO-negative and positively selected for CCR7. V was pared by 0 bases and J by 1 base, with 11 bases between. From germline, CDR1 is SGDLS and CDR2 YYNGEE. The CDR3 loop spans 15 amino acids. This TCR was recovered from a man younger than 35 in good health. The rearrangement joins TRBV9 to TRBJ2-7; D uncertain. Sequencing was performed on naive CD8+ T cells sorted from blood. CDR3: CASSVAGEGSYEQYF. The CDR3 region has the DNA TGTGCCAGCAGCGTAGCTGGGGAAGGGTCCTACGAGCAGTACTTC.